Sequencing of this T cell receptor (beta chain) was carried out in a study of blood T cell repertoires in COVID-19. Study-level information: Samples of COVID-19 (acute and convalescent) were obtained from the United States, Italy and Spain.

In Seattle, patients joined the study during active infection and were tracked longitudinally. With respect to this clone: One end of the junction fails to match germline, which may point to a read error.

In the original analysis: By means of reference gene primer amplification, nucleated cell counts were estimated. The repertoire was sequenced with immunoSEQ multiplex PCR; TCRdb's copy has only in-frame clones and lacks some. The V and J calls and clone size were taken over from that table, and D and trimming were inferred from the DNA. Of around 150,000 clones detected, around 82% appear once; the ten largest clones hold around 7%. The material sequenced was peripheral blood. The TCR originated in a woman aged 40 to 49 with COVID-19, enrolled during active disease.

CDR3 in DNA: TGTGCTAGCAGCACCAGGGAACAGAGAACCTACGAGCAGTACTTC. This encodes CASSTREQRTYEQYF. The V and J genes are TRBV7-7 and TRBJ2-7; tentatively, D is TRBD1 (5 bases). The CDR3 runs to 15 residues. The germline V gene has CDR1 SSHAT and CDR2 FNYEAQ (reference sequence).